A selection of T cell receptor beta chains follows, all from one sample in a study of blood T cells in healthy people across ages. MiXCR, run by TCRdb on the 5' RACE reads, gives a single entry per CDR3 protein. The sample lists hundreds of thousands of distinct CDR3 sequences, around 50% occurring once. Source material: blood. The receptors were sampled from a woman of 80 years or more in good health. Both conserved end residues are part of each CDR3. The order of the fields is V gene, clone size, D gene, J gene, CDR3 protein, CDR3 DNA. D genes are given only for firm matches. Where a row states a size, it is once, few, many or the class of an expanded clone; other rows omit it.

TRBV20-1	-	-	TRBJ2-7	CSAGSGDNSYEQYF	TGCAGTGCTGGGAGCGGGGACAACTCCTACGAGCAGTACTTC
TRBV7-2	few	-	TRBJ2-1	CASSLYLNEQFF	TGTGCCAGCAGCTTGTACCTCAATGAGCAGTTCTTC
TRBV20-1	-	TRBD1	TRBJ2-3	CSARQGADTQYF	TGCAGTGCTAGACAGGGGGCAGATACGCAGTATTTT
TRBV20-1	many	-	TRBJ1-2	CSATRDANYGYTF	TGCAGTGCTACCCGGGACGCCAACTATGGCTACACCTTC
TRBV7-9	few	-	TRBJ2-1	CASSLPGRGYNEQFF	TGTGCCAGCAGCCTTCCGGGACGGGGCTACAATGAGCAGTTCTTC
TRBV28	few	-	TRBJ1-1	CASSPRGVAEAFF	TGTGCCAGCAGTCCCCGGGGCGTGGCTGAAGCTTTCTTT
TRBV2	-	-	TRBJ2-1	CASRRLSYNEQFF	TGTGCCAGCAGGAGGCTATCCTACAATGAGCAGTTCTTC
TRBV20-1	-	TRBD2	TRBJ2-5	CSAGPIAGGKETQYF	TGCAGTGCTGGTCCTATAGCGGGAGGGAAAGAGACCCAGTACTTC
TRBV6-6	many	TRBD2	TRBJ2-3	CASTRPGGDTQYF	TGTGCCAGCACCCGCCCCGGGGGGGATACGCAGTATTTT
TRBV7-9	-	TRBD2	TRBJ2-5	CASSAGLAGKETQYF	TGTGCCAGCAGCGCGGGACTAGCGGGGAAAGAGACCCAGTACTTC
TRBV11-1	-	TRBD1	TRBJ2-7	CASSQTGTAYEQYF	TGTGCCAGCAGCCAAACCGGGACAGCGTACGAGCAGTACTTC
TRBV12-3/TRBV12-4	-	-	TRBJ1-2	CASSLSGRLAYGYTF	TGTGCCAGCAGTTTATCGGGTCGGCTTGCCTATGGCTACACCTTC
TRBV5-1	once	-	TRBJ2-7	CASKNYYEQYF	TGCGCCAGCAAGAATTACTACGAGCAGTACTTC
TRBV7-9	many	TRBD2	TRBJ2-7	CASSPMGLAYEQYF	TGTGCCAGCAGCCCGATGGGACTAGCCTACGAGCAGTACTTC
TRBV27	once	TRBD2	TRBJ2-1	CASIDLTSGPPGEQFF	TGTGCCAGCATCGACCTGACTAGCGGGCCCCCTGGTGAGCAGTTCTTC
TRBV30	few	-	TRBJ1-6	CAWSVSLLTLHF	TGTGCCTGGAGTGTTTCTCTTCTCACCCTCCACTTT
TRBV20-1	many	TRBD1	TRBJ2-1	CSADTTGHNEQFF	TGCAGTGCCGATACGACAGGGCACAATGAGCAGTTCTTC
TRBV7-9	few	-	TRBJ2-5	CASSVVGFETQYF	TGTGCCAGCAGCGTAGTGGGTTTTGAGACCCAGTACTTC
TRBV7-9	-	TRBD1	TRBJ2-2	CASSRQGTNTGELFF	TGTGCCAGCAGCCGACAGGGGACGAACACCGGGGAGCTGTTTTTT
TRBV12-3/TRBV12-4	few	TRBD2	TRBJ2-3	CASSPRDYSTDTQYF	TGTGCCAGCAGCCCCCGGGACTACAGCACAGATACGCAGTATTTT
TRBV10-3	-	-	TRBJ2-2	CAISESTPLLGAGELFF	TGTGCCATCAGTGAGTCGACTCCACTCCTTGGAGCCGGGGAGCTGTTTTTT
TRBV27	few	TRBD2	TRBJ2-3	CASSRDYSTDTQYF	TGTGCCAGCAGCCGGGACTATTCCACAGATACGCAGTATTTT
TRBV3-1	few	-	TRBJ1-1	CASSQEVLGNTEAFF	TGTGCCAGCAGCCAAGAGGTATTGGGGAACACTGAAGCTTTCTTT
TRBV6-1	-	-	TRBJ2-1	CASGLRIDEQFF	TGTGCCAGCGGACTTCGCATCGATGAGCAGTTCTTC
TRBV30	many	TRBD1	TRBJ1-2	CAWSTGVGYTF	TGTGCCTGGAGTACAGGGGTCGGCTACACCTTC
TRBV25-1	-	-	TRBJ2-1	CASSTLLEQFF	TGTGCCAGCAGCACATTATTAGAGCAGTTCTTC
TRBV12-5	many	TRBD2	TRBJ2-1	CASGTTPGLAITHEQFF	TGTGCTAGTGGGACGACCCCGGGACTAGCGATAACCCATGAGCAGTTCTTC
TRBV6-2/TRBV6-3	-	TRBD2	TRBJ2-2	CASSITSGGANTGELFF	TGTGCCAGCAGTATTACTAGCGGGGGAGCAAACACCGGGGAGCTGTTTTTT
TRBV20-1	many	TRBD2	TRBJ2-3	CSAKRDGYTDTQYF	TGCAGTGCTAAGCGGGACGGATACACAGATACGCAGTATTTT
TRBV9	once	TRBD1	TRBJ1-6	CASSEFRDRGSPLHF	TGTGCCAGCAGCGAGTTTCGGGACAGGGGTTCACCCCTCCACTTT
TRBV4-1	many	TRBD2	TRBJ2-3	CASSQVAASGAVTDTQYF	TGCGCCAGCAGCCAAGTAGCGGCTAGCGGGGCGGTCACAGATACGCAGTATTTT
TRBV28	many	TRBD1	TRBJ2-1	CASTSGTGAYNEQFF	TGTGCCAGCACTTCAGGGACAGGGGCCTACAATGAGCAGTTCTTC
TRBV9	-	-	TRBJ2-5	CASSVVPGRQETQYF	TGTGCCAGCAGCGTAGTTCCAGGCAGGCAAGAGACCCAGTACTTC
TRBV12-3/TRBV12-4	-	TRBD2	TRBJ2-5	CASNRAGDGETQYF	TGTGCCAGCAACAGAGCGGGGGACGGAGAGACCCAGTACTTC
TRBV7-3	-	TRBD2	TRBJ2-7	CASSAAAGVNHEQYF	TGTGCCAGCAGCGCCGCGGCGGGAGTAAACCACGAGCAGTACTTC
TRBV7-9	-	TRBD2	TRBJ2-1	CASSPGTSARYNEQFF	TGTGCCAGCAGCCCAGGGACTAGCGCCCGATACAATGAGCAGTTCTTC
TRBV21-1	many	-	TRBJ2-7	CASSKGGARSSYEQYF	TGTGCCAGCAGCAAAGGGGGGGCCAGAAGCTCCTACGAGCAGTACTTC
TRBV5-5	few	-	TRBJ2-5	CASSPRTWAVQETQYF	TGTGCCAGCAGCCCCCGGACATGGGCCGTTCAAGAGACCCAGTACTTC
TRBV5-1	once	TRBD1	TRBJ2-2	CASSGDRGPGGELFF	TGCGCCAGCAGCGGCGACAGGGGGCCCGGCGGGGAGCTGTTTTTT
TRBV30	-	-	TRBJ2-4	CAGSVSYIQYF	TGTGCCGGGAGTGTGAGTTACATTCAGTACTTC
TRBV20-1	many	TRBD1	TRBJ2-1	CSARRPRDRGGNEQFF	TGCAGTGCTAGACGCCCTCGGGACAGAGGGGGCAATGAGCAGTTCTTC
TRBV24-1	many	-	TRBJ2-1	CATSDSGSGPFGEQFF	TGTGCCACCAGTGATTCGGGGAGCGGACCCTTCGGGGAGCAGTTCTTC
TRBV2	-	TRBD1	TRBJ1-6	CASSGGTALNSPLHF	TGTGCCAGCAGTGGAGGGACAGCTCTAAATTCACCCCTCCACTTT
TRBV5-1	once	-	TRBJ2-5	CASSKAGPQETQYF	TGCGCCAGCAGTAAAGCAGGGCCACAAGAGACCCAGTACTTC
TRBV20-1	once	-	TRBJ2-1	CSARSTNHYNEQFF	TGCAGTGCTAGATCAACGAACCACTACAATGAGCAGTTCTTC